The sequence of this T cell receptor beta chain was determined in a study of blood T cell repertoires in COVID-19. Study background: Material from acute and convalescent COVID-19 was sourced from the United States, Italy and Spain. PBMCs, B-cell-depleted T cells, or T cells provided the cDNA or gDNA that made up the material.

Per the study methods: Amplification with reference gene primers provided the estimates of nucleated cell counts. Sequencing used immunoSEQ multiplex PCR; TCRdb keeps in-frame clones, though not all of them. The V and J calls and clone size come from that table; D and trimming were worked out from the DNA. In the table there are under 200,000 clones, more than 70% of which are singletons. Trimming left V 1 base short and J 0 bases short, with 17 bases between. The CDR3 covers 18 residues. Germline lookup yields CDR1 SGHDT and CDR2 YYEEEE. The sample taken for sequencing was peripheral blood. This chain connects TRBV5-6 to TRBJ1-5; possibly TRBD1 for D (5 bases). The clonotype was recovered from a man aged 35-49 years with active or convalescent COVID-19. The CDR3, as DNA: TGTGCCAGCAGCTTGCGGGGGTTCGGGGGATATAGCAATCAGCCCCAGCATTTT. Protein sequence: CASSLRGFGGYSNQPQHF.